This TCR beta chain originates from a study of T-cell reconstitution after alpha-beta-depleted transplantation in children. The study's findings and limits: At day 60, the high TCRbeta diversity found in some patients originated from recipient T cells and thymic progenitors that had survived. About two months after transplant, alpha-beta T cells reportedly came from several hundred expanded graft clones.

The CDR3 extends over 13 amino acids. CDR1 and CDR2 from the germline V gene are SEHNR and FQNEAQ (reference sequence). V was clipped by 4 bases and J by 5 bases, with 8 bases between them. At least ten counts were recorded for this clonotype. Its matching antigen is unknown. Molecular barcoding with unique molecular identifiers was used for the TCRbeta library. Each CDR3 protein gets one entry after TCRdb re-called the PCR reads with MiXCR. The table shows roughly 6,100 distinct CDR3 sequences, with 15% to 19% occurring only once. The sequence was obtained from a patient under 10 years old who had a stem cell transplant for inherited bone marrow failure, so the T cells may come from the graft donor. The chain links TRBV7-9 to TRBJ2-2; tentatively, D is TRBD1 (5 bases). Sequences were derived from PBMCs, mostly from graft donor cells, sampled 180 days after TCRalphabeta/CD19-depleted stem cell transplant. This CDR3 reads CASSSDTTGELFF. CDR3 bases: TGTGCCAGCAGCTCGGACACGACCGGGGAGCTGTTTTTT.